This T cell receptor (beta chain) derives from a study of T cell responses to AZD1222 COVID-19 vaccine (dated by TCRdb to the early 2020s). About the study as a whole: TCR sequencing was performed for some 250 trial participants, of whom about 200 were given two doses of AZD1222 and roughly 25 were given two doses of MenACWY control vaccine. Trial participants were enrolled by age into subgroups of 18-55, 56-69 and 70-plus years, and 148, 28 and 57 TCR-sequenced participants, respectively, were included in these subgroups.

Study-wide findings and limitations: Only five to seven AZD1222 recipients were SARS-CoV-2 seropositive at baseline, limiting conclusions about previously exposed vaccinees. After two AZD1222 doses, both the breadth and the depth of spike-specific TCRs were significantly higher than at day 0 and than in MenACWY recipients. Epitopes outside the regions mutated in the B.1.351 and B.1.1.7 variants were reportedly recognized by nearly half of the unique spike-specific TCRs. The vaccine-associated CD4 TCRs covered the entire spike protein, and the dominant responses fell in regions 160-218 and 743-854. Because no day 14 peak-response samples were available, repertoires were characterized only after the peak T cell response. The 56-69-year group was small, and its depth increase did not reach significance, likely because of low power. Participants were mostly white British and included more females than males, and it was suggested by the authors that clonal diversity may have been underestimated.

The CDR3 runs 14 residues from the cysteine to the phenylalanine. Of all the DNA, just the CDR3 is kept, 42 bases in frame from base 1. V was cut back by 6 bases and J by 5 bases, leaving a gap of 17 bases between them. As encoded in the germline V gene (reference sequence), CDR1 is GTSNPN while CDR2 is SVGIG. The CDR3 regions of human TCRbeta chains were analyzed by immunosequencing. The authors' pipeline ran thus. TCRs in the repertoires were matched against a reference library of SARS-CoV-2-specific TCRs that had been generated with the MIRA antigen-specificity platform. Breadth meant the fraction of unique TCRs that were SARS-CoV-2-associated, whereas depth meant the fraction of total T cells that were SARS-CoV-2-associated. Using the MIRA data, each spike-specific TCR was assigned both to the spike region to which the TCR was reactive and to a CD4 or CD8 class. Log10-transformed breadth and depth values were compared by one-way ANOVA with Sidak's multiple comparisons tests. Held by TCRdb, this immuneACCESS table contains in-frame sequences only and omits some clones. Under half of the omission traces to an unresolved V gene where checked; the cause of the rest is unknown. That table furnishes V, J and clone size, whereas the DNA furnished D and trimming. A total of 120,000 or so clones appear in this sample, 88% of them only once. The ten top clones hold about 17% of the sample.

In light of the paper, this sample's time point label describes: baseline before first vaccination. In the paper's terms, the treatment or condition label means: meningococcal conjugate vaccine given as trial control. Samples from vaccinated people were obtained from the UK trials COV001 and COV002, which included a single-blind randomized controlled phase 2/3 trial of AZD1222 (ChAdOx1 nCoV-19) in healthy adults. Trial participant PBMC samples were collected at day 0 and day 28 after the second dose for TCRbeta chain sequencing. As concerns this clone: What this receptor recognizes is not known. No much larger clone exists at a distance of one base, and base qualities are not known.

Sequenced here: peripheral blood, sampled on day 0 of MenACWY control vaccination. The clonotype was recovered from an adult in good health. The rearrangement joined TRBV30 to TRBJ2-1; the D call is possibly TRBD1 or TRBD2, each sharing 6 bases. The nucleotide sequence is TGTGCCTGCCCCGAATGGCGGGACAACAATGAGCAGTTCTTC. This gives the protein CACPEWRDNNEQFF.